These T cell receptor beta chains were read from a single sample in a study of control samples from healthy donors and cancer patients. Sequenced by immunoSEQ multiplex PCR; TCRdb stores in-frame clones only, minus some. Found here are tens of thousands of clones, roughly 94% of them singletons; the top ten hold about 4%. Sequenced material: blood. These receptors were collected from a man aged 25-45 years in good health. CDR3s include the opening cysteine and the closing phenylalanine or tryptophan. D genes are given only for firm matches. Expanded clones get a size class; other rows say once, few or many, or leave the size out.

j_call v_call d_call clone_size cdr3_aa cdr3_nt
TRBJ1-5 TRBV6-6 . . CASSYGDPSNQPQHF TGTGCCAGCAGTTACGGGGACCCGAGCAATCAGCCCCAGCATTTT
TRBJ1-1 TRBV6-5 . . CASRIKRDTGTEAFF TGTGCCAGCAGGATAAAACGGGACACCGGCACTGAAGCTTTCTTT
TRBJ2-5 TRBV6-6 . . CASRWEGEKTQYF TGTGCCAGCCGATGGGAAGGGGAAAAGACCCAGTACTTC
TRBJ2-5 TRBV27 . . CASSSDSYQETQYF TGTGCCAGCAGTTCAGACTCGTACCAAGAGACCCAGTACTTC
TRBJ1-2 TRBV15 . once CATSRDLVRVF TGTGCCACCAGCAGAGACCTTGTTAGGGTCTTC
TRBJ1-5 TRBV4-1 TRBD1 . CASSQQLTGGNQPQHF TGCGCCAGCAGCCAACAGCTGACAGGGGGTAATCAGCCCCAGCATTTT
TRBJ1-2 TRBV30 . . CAWTHPWAPNNYGYTF TGTGCCTGGACCCACCCCTGGGCTCCCAATAACTATGGCTACACCTTC
TRBJ2-2 TRBV29-1 . once CSVEGTTNTGELFF TGCAGCGTTGAGGGGACGACGAACACCGGGGAGCTGTTTTTT
TRBJ2-3 TRBV14 TRBD2 . CASSPIAGTSGGYTQYF TGTGCCAGCAGCCCCATCGCCGGGACTAGCGGGGGATATACGCAGTATTTT
TRBJ1-1 TRBV19 TRBD1 . CASSKRTGNTEAFF TGTGCCAGTAGTAAACGGACAGGGAACACTGAAGCTTTCTTT
TRBJ1-6 TRBV28 TRBD1 . CASSSVGRGPRNSPLHF TGTGCCAGCAGTTCAGTTGGCAGGGGGCCTCGGAATTCACCCCTCCACTTT
TRBJ1-5 TRBV30 TRBD1 . CAWATGGNQPQHF TGTGCCTGGGCGACAGGGGGGAATCAGCCCCAGCATTTT
TRBJ1-2 TRBV10-3 TRBD1 . CAIREPDRAYGYTF TGTGCCATCAGAGAACCCGACAGGGCCTATGGCTACACCTTC
TRBJ1-1 TRBV28 TRBD1 . CASPPDRLNTEAFF TGTGCCAGCCCCCCGGACAGGCTTAACACTGAAGCTTTCTTT
TRBJ2-1 TRBV19 TRBD1 . CASAGGVYNEQFF TGTGCCAGCGCAGGGGGCGTCTACAATGAGCAGTTCTTC
TRBJ1-2 TRBV4-3 . . CASSQGKGFNYGYTF TGCGCCAGCAGCCAAGGAAAGGGATTTAACTATGGCTACACCTTC
TRBJ1-5 TRBV6-2/TRBV6-3 TRBD1 . CASSLQGGQPQHF TGTGCCAGCAGCCTACAGGGGGGTCAGCCCCAGCATTTT
TRBJ2-5 TRBV5-1 . . CASSEGTTAETQYF TGCGCCAGCAGCGAGGGAACCACGGCGGAGACCCAGTACTTC
TRBJ2-7 TRBV5-1 . . CASSLGAVETRSSYEQYF TGCGCCAGCAGCTTGGGGGCCGTTGAGACTAGGAGCTCCTACGAGCAGTACTTC
TRBJ1-3 TRBV14 . . CASSRSGNTIYF TGTGCCAGCAGCCGCTCTGGAAACACCATATATTTT
TRBJ1-2 TRBV14 TRBD1 . CASSQRTGGDGYTF TGTGCCAGCAGCCAACGGACAGGGGGGGACGGCTACACCTTC
TRBJ1-5 TRBV2 . . CASNGMSNQPQHF TGTGCCAGCAATGGGATGAGCAATCAGCCCCAGCATTTT
TRBJ1-2 TRBV6-5 . . CASSYSFGDYGYTF TGTGCCAGCAGTTACTCGTTCGGGGACTATGGCTACACCTTC
TRBJ2-3 TRBV7-9 . once CASSLDYRVGTDTQYF TGTGCCAGCAGCTTAGATTATAGGGTCGGCACAGATACGCAGTATTTT
TRBJ2-1 TRBV7-3 . . CASSLKVGLPNNEQFF TGTGCCAGCAGCTTAAAAGTCGGACTACCCAACAATGAGCAGTTCTTC
TRBJ2-7 TRBV19 . few CASSITGRTYEQYF TGTGCCAGTAGTATAACTGGGAGAACCTACGAGCAGTACTTC
TRBJ1-5 TRBV2 . . CASTGDGNQPQHF TGTGCCAGCACAGGGGATGGCAATCAGCCCCAGCATTTT
TRBJ1-1 TRBV7-9 . . CASSWAGRDTEAFF TGTGCCAGCAGCTGGGCAGGGAGAGACACTGAAGCTTTCTTT
TRBJ1-5 TRBV10-3 TRBD1 . CATTDGTGDSNQPQHF TGTGCCACCACCGATGGGACAGGCGATAGCAATCAGCCCCAGCATTTT
TRBJ1-1 TRBV9 TRBD1 . CASTSDRGSTEAFF TGTGCCAGCACCTCGGACAGGGGGAGCACTGAAGCTTTCTTT
TRBJ2-3 TRBV6-1 . . CASSEYSGPTDTQYF TGTGCCAGCAGTGAATATTCGGGGCCCACAGATACGCAGTATTTT
TRBJ1-4 TRBV19 TRBD1 . CASTIRQGRSEKLFF TGTGCCAGTACCATACGACAGGGGAGGAGTGAAAAACTGTTTTTT
TRBJ2-1 TRBV4-2 . once CASSQEDPGAGEQFF TGTGCCAGCAGCCAAGAGGATCCGGGGGCTGGTGAGCAGTTCTTC
TRBJ2-5 TRBV7-9 TRBD2 few CATHRGGAEETQYF TGTGCCACCCACCGCGGGGGGGCAGAAGAGACCCAGTACTTC
TRBJ1-2 TRBV5-1 TRBD1 few CASSAYGQGNYGYTF TGCGCCAGCAGCGCATACGGACAGGGGAACTATGGCTACACCTTC
TRBJ1-3 TRBV7-9 . . CASLRGSTIYF TGTGCCAGCCTCCGGGGCTCGACCATATATTTT
TRBJ1-2 TRBV12-3/TRBV12-4 . . CASSHRELRGYTF TGTGCCAGCAGCCATAGAGAATTAAGGGGCTACACCTTC
TRBJ2-1 TRBV7-8 . . CASSLTNEQFF TGTGCCAGCAGCCTAACCAATGAGCAGTTCTTC
TRBJ2-1 TRBV7-6 . . CASSLDAGTYNEQFF TGTGCCAGCAGCTTAGACGCCGGGACCTACAATGAGCAGTTCTTC
TRBJ1-2 TRBV9 . . CASSPQDGLSYGYTF TGTGCCAGCAGCCCCCAAGACGGACTGAGCTATGGCTACACCTTC
TRBJ1-2 TRBV28 . . CASSSLTGSNYGYTF TGTGCCAGCAGTTCTTTAACAGGGTCTAACTATGGCTACACCTTC
TRBJ2-1 TRBV4-1 TRBD2 few CASSQQLAGGPNEQFF TGCGCCAGCAGCCAACAACTAGCGGGAGGGCCGAATGAGCAGTTCTTC
TRBJ1-1 TRBV5-4 TRBD1 . CASSVKQGSDMNTEAFF TGTGCCAGCAGCGTGAAACAGGGGTCGGATATGAACACTGAAGCTTTCTTT
TRBJ1-1 TRBV9 . . CASSEDMNTEAFF TGTGCCAGCAGCGAGGACATGAACACTGAAGCTTTCTTT
TRBJ1-5 TRBV6-5 . . CASTLDRYNQPQHF TGTGCCAGCACCCTAGACAGGTACAATCAGCCCCAGCATTTT
TRBJ1-3 TRBV7-9 . . CASSARGFEGNTIYF TGTGCCAGCAGCGCCCGGGGCTTTGAGGGAAACACCATATATTTT
TRBJ2-7 TRBV27 TRBD1 . CASRTGTGDYEQYF TGTGCCAGCAGAACCGGGACAGGAGATTACGAGCAGTACTTC
TRBJ2-7 TRBV5-4 . . CASSLAGGSGGYEQYF TGTGCCAGCAGCTTGGCCGGGGGGTCAGGGGGTTACGAGCAGTACTTC
TRBJ2-3 TRBV19 . . CASSIKGDTQYF TGTGCCAGTAGTATAAAGGGAGATACGCAGTATTTT
TRBJ1-1 TRBV6-1 . . CASSDRTKHTEAFF TGTGCCAGCAGTGATCGGACAAAGCACACTGAAGCTTTCTTT
TRBJ2-1 TRBV9 . . CASSVARFSEQFF TGTGCCAGCAGCGTAGCTAGGTTCAGTGAGCAGTTCTTC
TRBJ2-3 TRBV3-1/TRBV3-2 TRBD2 . CASSETGSGGLYTDTQYF TGTGCCAGCAGCGAAACCGGTAGCGGGGGGCTTTACACAGATACGCAGTATTTT
TRBJ1-3 TRBV7-8 . . CASSFGRAENTIYF TGTGCCAGCAGCTTTGGCAGGGCGGAAAACACCATATATTTT
TRBJ2-5 TRBV27 . . CASSLAKWETQYF TGTGCCAGCAGTTTAGCTAAGTGGGAGACCCAGTACTTC